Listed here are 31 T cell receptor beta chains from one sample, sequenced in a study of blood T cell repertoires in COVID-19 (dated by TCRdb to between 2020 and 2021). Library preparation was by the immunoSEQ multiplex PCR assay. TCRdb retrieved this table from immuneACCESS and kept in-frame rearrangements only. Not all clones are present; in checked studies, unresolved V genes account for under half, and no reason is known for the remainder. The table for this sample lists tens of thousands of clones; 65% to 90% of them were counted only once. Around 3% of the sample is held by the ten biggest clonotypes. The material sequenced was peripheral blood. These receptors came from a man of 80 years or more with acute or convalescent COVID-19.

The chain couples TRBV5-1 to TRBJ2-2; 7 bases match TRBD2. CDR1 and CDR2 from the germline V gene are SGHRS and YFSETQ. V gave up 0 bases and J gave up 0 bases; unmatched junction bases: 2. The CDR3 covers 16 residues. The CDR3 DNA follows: TGCGCCAGCAGCTTGGACGGGAGGTCGAACACCGGGGAGCTGTTTTTT. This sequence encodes CASSLDGRSNTGELFF.

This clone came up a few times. The CDR3 DNA is TGTGCCAGCAGCCCCGCATCGGGGGGTTTTACTGAAGCTTTCTTT. It encodes CASSPASGGFTEAFF. V and J are TRBV9 and TRBJ1-1; possibly TRBD1 for D (5 bases). The CDR3 spans 15 residues. Trimming took off 4 bases at V and 5 bases at J, with 18 bases between the two ends. Germline-derived CDR1 and CDR2 are SGDLS and YYNGEE.

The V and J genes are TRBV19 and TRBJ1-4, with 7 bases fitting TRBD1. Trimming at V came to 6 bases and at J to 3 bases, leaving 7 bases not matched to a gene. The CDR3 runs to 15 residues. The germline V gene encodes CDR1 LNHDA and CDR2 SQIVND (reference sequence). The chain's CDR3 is CASRLSGTANEKLFF. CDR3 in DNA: TGTGCCAGTAGACTCTCCGGGACAGCTAATGAAAAACTGTTTTTT. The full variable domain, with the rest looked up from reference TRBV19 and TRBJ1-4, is DGGITQSPKYLFRKEGQNVTLSCEQNLNHDAMYWYRQDPGQGLRLIYYSQIVNDFQKGDIAEGYSVSREKKESFPLTVTSAQKNPTAFYLCASRLSGTANEKLFFGSGTQLSVL.

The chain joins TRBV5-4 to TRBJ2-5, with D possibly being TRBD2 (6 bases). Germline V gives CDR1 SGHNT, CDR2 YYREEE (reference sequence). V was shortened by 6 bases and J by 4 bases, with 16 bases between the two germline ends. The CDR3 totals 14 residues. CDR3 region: CASTPRGGRETQYF. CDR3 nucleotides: TGTGCCAGCACCCCACGCGGAGGGAGAGAGACCCAGTACTTC.

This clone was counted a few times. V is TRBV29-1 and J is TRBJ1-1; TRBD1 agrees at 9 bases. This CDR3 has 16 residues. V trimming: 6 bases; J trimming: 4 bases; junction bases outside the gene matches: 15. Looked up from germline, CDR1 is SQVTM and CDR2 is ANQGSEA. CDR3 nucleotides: TGCAGCGTGGTACGACGGGACAGGGAGGGGGGCACTGAAGCTTTCTTT. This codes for CSVVRRDREGGTEAFF.

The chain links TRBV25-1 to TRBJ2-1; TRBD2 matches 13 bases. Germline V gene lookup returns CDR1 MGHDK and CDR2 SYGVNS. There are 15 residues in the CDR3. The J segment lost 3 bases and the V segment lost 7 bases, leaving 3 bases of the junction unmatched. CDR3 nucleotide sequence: TGTGCCAGCACCGGGACTAGCGGGAACTACAATGAGCAGTTCTTC. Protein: CASTGTSGNYNEQFF.

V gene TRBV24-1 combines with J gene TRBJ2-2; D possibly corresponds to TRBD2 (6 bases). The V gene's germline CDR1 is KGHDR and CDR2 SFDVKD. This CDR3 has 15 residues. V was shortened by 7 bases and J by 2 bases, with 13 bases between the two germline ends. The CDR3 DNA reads TGTGCCACCAGCATAACCGGGACTAACACCGGGGAGCTGTTTTTT. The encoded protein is CATSITGTNTGELFF.

The CDR3 bases are TGCGCCAGCAGCTTGGCGTCGGACAGGGCTGGAAACACCATATATTTT. Amino acids: CASSLASDRAGNTIYF. The V gene is TRBV5-1, the J gene TRBJ1-3, with 8 bases lining up with TRBD1. After removal of 0 bases from V and 2 bases from J, the junction contained 4 bases not matched to a gene. Per the germline V gene, CDR1 is SGHRS and CDR2 is YFSETQ. The CDR3 consists of 16 residues.

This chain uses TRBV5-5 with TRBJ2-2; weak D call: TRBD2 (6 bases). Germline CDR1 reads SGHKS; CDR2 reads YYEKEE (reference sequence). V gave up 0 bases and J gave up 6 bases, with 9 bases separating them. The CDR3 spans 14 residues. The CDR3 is CASSLGRVAGELFF. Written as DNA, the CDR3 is TGTGCCAGCAGCTTGGGGAGGGTAGCCGGGGAGCTGTTTTTT.

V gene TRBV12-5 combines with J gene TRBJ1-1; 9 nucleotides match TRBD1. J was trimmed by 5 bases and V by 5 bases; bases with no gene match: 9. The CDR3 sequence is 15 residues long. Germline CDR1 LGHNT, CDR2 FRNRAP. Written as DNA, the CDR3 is TGTGCTAGTGGTCCTCGGGACAGGGTATGGACTGAAGCTTTCTTT. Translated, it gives CASGPRDRVWTEAFF.

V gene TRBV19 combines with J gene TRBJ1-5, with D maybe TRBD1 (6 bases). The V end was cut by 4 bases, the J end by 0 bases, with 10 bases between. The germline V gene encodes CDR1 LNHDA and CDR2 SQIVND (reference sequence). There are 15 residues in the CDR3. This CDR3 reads CASSRTDYSNQPQHF. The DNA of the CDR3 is TGTGCCAGTAGTAGGACAGATTATAGCAATCAGCCCCAGCATTTT.

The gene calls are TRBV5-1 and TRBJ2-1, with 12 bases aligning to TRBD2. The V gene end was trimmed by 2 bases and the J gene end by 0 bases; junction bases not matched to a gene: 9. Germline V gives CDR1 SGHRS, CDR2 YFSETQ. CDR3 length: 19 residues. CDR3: CASSLRLAGGPSSYNEQFF. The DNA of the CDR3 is TGCGCCAGCAGCTTAAGGCTAGCGGGAGGGCCGAGCTCCTACAATGAGCAGTTCTTC.

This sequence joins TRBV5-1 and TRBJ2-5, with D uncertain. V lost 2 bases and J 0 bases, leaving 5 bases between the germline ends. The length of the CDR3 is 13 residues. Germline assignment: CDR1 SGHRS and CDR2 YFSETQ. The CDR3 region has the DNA TGCGCCAGCAGCTTCCGAGACCAAGAGACCCAGTACTTC. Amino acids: CASSFRDQETQYF.

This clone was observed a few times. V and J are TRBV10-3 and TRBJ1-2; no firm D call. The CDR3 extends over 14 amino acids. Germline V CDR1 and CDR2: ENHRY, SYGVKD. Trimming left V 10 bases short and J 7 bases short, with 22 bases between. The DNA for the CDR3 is TGTGCCACCTCCGGACTCTTTTGGCTCAGTGGCTACACCTTC. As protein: CATSGLFWLSGYTF.

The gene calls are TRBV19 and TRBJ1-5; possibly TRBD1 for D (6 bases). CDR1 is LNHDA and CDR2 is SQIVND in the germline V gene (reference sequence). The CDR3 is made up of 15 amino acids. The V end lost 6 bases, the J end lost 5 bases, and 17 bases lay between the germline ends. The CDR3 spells CASSPLDSLDQPQHF. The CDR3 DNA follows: TGTGCCAGTAGCCCCCTGGACAGTCTTGATCAGCCCCAGCATTTT.

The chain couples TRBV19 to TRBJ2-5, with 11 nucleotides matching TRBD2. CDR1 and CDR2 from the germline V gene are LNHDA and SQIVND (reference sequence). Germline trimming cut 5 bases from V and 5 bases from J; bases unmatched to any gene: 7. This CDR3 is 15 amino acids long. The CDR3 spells CASSPTWTSGETQYF. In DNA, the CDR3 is TGTGCCAGTAGTCCCACTTGGACTAGCGGGGAGACCCAGTACTTC. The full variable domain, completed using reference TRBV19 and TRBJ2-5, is DGGITQSPKYLFRKEGQNVTLSCEQNLNHDAMYWYRQDPGQGLRLIYYSQIVNDFQKGDIAEGYSVSREKKESFPLTVTSAQKNPTAFYLCASSPTWTSGETQYFGPGTRLLVL.

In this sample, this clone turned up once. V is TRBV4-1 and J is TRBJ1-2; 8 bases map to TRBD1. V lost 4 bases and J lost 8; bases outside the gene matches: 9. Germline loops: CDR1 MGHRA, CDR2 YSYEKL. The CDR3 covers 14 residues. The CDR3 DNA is TGCGCCAGCAGCCCAGGACAGGGAGCGGAAGGCTACACCTTC. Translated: CASSPGQGAEGYTF.

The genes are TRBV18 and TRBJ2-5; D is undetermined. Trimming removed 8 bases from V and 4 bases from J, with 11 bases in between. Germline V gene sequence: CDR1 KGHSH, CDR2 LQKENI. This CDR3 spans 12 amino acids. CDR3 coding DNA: TGTGCCAGCGGCCCCACCCGAGAGACCCAGTACTTC. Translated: CASGPTRETQYF.

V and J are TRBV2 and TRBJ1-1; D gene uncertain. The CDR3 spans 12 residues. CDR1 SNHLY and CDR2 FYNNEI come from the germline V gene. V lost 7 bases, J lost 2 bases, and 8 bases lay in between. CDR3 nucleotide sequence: TGTGCCAGCATAGTAGCAAACACTGAAGCTTTCTTT. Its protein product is CASIVANTEAFF.

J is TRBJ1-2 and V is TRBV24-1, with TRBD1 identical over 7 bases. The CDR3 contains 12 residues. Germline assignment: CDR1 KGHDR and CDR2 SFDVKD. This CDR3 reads CATGTANYGYTF. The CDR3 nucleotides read TGTGCGACCGGGACAGCTAACTATGGCTACACCTTC.

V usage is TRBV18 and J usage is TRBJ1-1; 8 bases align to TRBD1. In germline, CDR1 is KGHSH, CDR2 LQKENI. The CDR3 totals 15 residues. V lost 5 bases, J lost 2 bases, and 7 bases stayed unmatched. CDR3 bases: TGTGCCAGCTCATCTCGGACAGGGAGTAACACTGAAGCTTTCTTT. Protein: CASSSRTGSNTEAFF.

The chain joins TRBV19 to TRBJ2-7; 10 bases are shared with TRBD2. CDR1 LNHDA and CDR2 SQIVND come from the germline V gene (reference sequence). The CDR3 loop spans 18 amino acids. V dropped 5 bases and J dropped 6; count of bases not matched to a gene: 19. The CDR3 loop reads CASSPQRGTSGMEGEQYF. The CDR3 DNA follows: TGTGCCAGTAGTCCTCAGCGGGGAACTAGCGGGATGGAGGGCGAGCAGTACTTC.

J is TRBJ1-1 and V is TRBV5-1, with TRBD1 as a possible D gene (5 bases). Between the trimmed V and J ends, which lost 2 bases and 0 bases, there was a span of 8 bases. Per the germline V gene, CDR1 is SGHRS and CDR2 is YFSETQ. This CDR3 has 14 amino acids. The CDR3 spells CASSFPDMNTEAFF. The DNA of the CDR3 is TGCGCCAGCAGCTTCCCGGACATGAACACTGAAGCTTTCTTT.

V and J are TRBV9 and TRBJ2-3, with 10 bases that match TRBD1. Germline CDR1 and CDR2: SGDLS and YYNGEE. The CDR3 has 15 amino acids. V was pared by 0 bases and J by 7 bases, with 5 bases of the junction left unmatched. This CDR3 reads CASSVGTGGPNTQYF. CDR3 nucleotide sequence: TGTGCCAGCAGCGTAGGGACAGGGGGGCCGAATACGCAGTATTTT.

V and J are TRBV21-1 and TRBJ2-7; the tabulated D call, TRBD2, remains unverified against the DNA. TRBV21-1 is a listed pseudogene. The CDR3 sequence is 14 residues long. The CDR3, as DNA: TGTGCCAGCTCCCTGGGACTAGCGGGAGACGAGCAGTACTTC. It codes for CASSLGLAGDEQYF.

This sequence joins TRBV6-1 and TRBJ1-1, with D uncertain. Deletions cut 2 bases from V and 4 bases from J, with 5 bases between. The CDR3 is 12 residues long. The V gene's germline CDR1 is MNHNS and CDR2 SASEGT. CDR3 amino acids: CASSERFTEAFF. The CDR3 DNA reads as TGTGCCAGCAGTGAACGTTTCACTGAAGCTTTCTTT.

The DNA for the CDR3 is TGTGCCAGTAGTATTTCTGGGGCCCAAGGAAAACTGTTTTTT. Its translation is CASSISGAQGKLFF. J is TRBJ1-4 and V is TRBV19; D is perhaps TRBD1 (5 bases). The germline V gene encodes CDR1 LNHDA and CDR2 SQIVND (reference sequence). Between the trimmed V and J ends, which lost 3 bases and 10 bases, there was a span of 15 bases. This CDR3 has 14 residues.

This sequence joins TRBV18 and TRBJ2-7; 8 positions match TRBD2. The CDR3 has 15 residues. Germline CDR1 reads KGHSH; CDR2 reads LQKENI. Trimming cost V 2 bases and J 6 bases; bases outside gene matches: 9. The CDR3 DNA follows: TGTGCCAGCTCACCATTGGCTAGCGGGCTCCCCGAGCAGTACTTC. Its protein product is CASSPLASGLPEQYF. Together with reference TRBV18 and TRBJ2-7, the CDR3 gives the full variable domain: NAGVMQNPRHLVRRRGQEARLRCSPMKGHSHVYWYRQLPEEGLKFMVYLQKENIIDESGMPKERFSAEFPKEGPSILRIQQVVRGDSAAYFCASSPLASGLPEQYFGPGTRLTVT.

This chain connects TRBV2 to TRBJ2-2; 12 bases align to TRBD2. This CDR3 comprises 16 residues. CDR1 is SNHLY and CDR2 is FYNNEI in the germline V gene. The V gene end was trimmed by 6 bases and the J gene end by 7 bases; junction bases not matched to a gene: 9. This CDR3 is CASRLAGGVGGGELFF. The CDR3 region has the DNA TGTGCCAGCAGACTAGCGGGAGGCGTAGGGGGCGGGGAGCTGTTTTTT. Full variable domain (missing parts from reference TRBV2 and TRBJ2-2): EPEVTQTPSHQVTQMGQEVILRCVPISNHLYFYWYRQILGQKVEFLVSFYNNEISEKSEIFDDQFSVERPDGSNFTLKIRSTKLEDSAMYFCASRLAGGVGGGELFFGEGSRLTVL.

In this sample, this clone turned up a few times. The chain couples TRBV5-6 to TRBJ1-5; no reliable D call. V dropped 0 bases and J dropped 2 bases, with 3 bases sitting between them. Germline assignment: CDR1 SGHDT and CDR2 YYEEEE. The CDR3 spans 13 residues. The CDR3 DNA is TGTGCCAGCAGCTTGGCCGGCAATCAGCCCCAGCATTTT. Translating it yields CASSLAGNQPQHF.

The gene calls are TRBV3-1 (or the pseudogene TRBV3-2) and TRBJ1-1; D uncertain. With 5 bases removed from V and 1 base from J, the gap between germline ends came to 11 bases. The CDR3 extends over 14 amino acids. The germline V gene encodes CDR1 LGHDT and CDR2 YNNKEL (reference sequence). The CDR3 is CASSIRGANTEAFF. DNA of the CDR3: TGTGCCAGCAGCATCCGAGGCGCGAACACTGAAGCTTTCTTT.